In this sample, the clone carrying this T cell receptor (beta chain) turned up a few times. No antigen is known for it. The sample is drawn from a study of beta chain features in type 1 diabetes. General study results and limits: The naive, central memory and Treg TCRB repertoires looked more alike in patients than they did in healthy donors. Shortening of TCRB CDR3s, moderate but significant, appeared in all four CD4+ subsets of Type 1 diabetes patients.

TCRB transcripts that were expressed got sequenced, as all of the isolated RNA had been reverse transcribed. An average of about 3.57 million reads was obtained for naive, central memory and regulatory T cell samples. This table comes from immunoSEQ multiplex PCR, and its TCRdb copy is limited to in-frame clones, with some not included. This sample carries around 130,000 clones, around 10% of them seen once, and the ten largest clones take roughly 0.75%. Blood was drawn once from each donor into heparinised tubes. The draws averaged about 110 mL. Trimming removed 5 bases at V and 4 bases at J, with 14 bases between. CDR1 is LNHDA and CDR2 is SQIVND in the germline V gene (reference sequence). CDR3 size: 14 residues.

The source is a man aged 30 to 39 with type 1 diabetes. V and J are TRBV19 and TRBJ1-2; D gene uncertain. Material: central memory CD4+ T cells from blood. The DNA of the CDR3 is TGTGCCAGTAGTCCAAGAGGCGGTTCCTATGGCTACACCTTC. Translating gives CASSPRGGSYGYTF.